One and the same sample provided the 22 T cell receptor beta chains below, sequenced in a study of T cells expressing NK-cell markers. TCRdb reprocessed the 5' RACE reads and keeps a single row for each CDR3 protein, giving no DNA. The data show hundreds of thousands of distinct CDR3 sequences, and the top ten clones hold 7.3%. The material sequenced was blood T cells: a sorted CD56 or NKG2C T cell subset, CD4+ or CD8+ T cells, or bulk PBMC T cells (not recorded which). These receptors came from a woman between 18 and 69 years old in good health.

V gene TRBV6-5 combines with J gene TRBJ2-3; TCRdb outputs TRBD1, but without DNA this stays unchecked. Germline lookup yields CDR1 MNHEY and CDR2 SVGAGI. The length of the CDR3 is 18 residues. Here the CDR3 reads CASSSLGHGTGRSDTQYF.

V is TRBV27 and J is TRBJ2-7. This CDR3 region has 12 residues. Germline loops: CDR1 MNHEY, CDR2 SMNVEV (reference sequence). CDR3 loop: CASSLYGTEQYF.

The V call is TRBV20-1, the J call TRBJ2-7. This CDR3 contains 13 residues. Per the germline V gene, CDR1 is DFQATT and CDR2 is SNEGSKA (reference sequence). CDR3 residues: CSARSGPTYEQYF.

The chain has TRBV4-1 and TRBJ2-1; the TCRdb call, TRBD1, lacks DNA for checking. Germline CDR1 is MGHRA and CDR2 is YSYEKL. The length of the CDR3 is 14 residues. The CDR3 spells CASSPGVSYNEQFF.

J is TRBJ1-2 and V is TRBV7-8; TCRdb reports TRBD1, a call that lacks DNA to check it against. The CDR3 is made up of 16 amino acids. Germline V gives CDR1 SGHVS, CDR2 FQNEAQ. CDR3 residues: CASSPRTGSGGYGYTF.

This sequence joins TRBV14 and TRBJ2-1; as DNA is missing, the TRBD1 call by TCRdb cannot be tested. Germline CDR1 and CDR2: SGHDN and FVKESK. The CDR3 has 14 amino acids. The CDR3 is CASSQNGAQNEQFF.

The V and J genes are TRBV7-4 and TRBJ1-5. Germline values: CDR1 SGHVT, CDR2 SQSDAQ. This CDR3 has 16 residues. CDR3 amino acids: CASSLARGCSNQPQHF. The full variable domain, rest sourced from reference TRBV7-4 and TRBJ1-5, is GAGVSQSPRYKVAKRGRDVALRCDSISGHVTLYWYRQTLGQGSEVLTYSQSDAQRDKSGRPSGRFSAERPERSVSTLKIQRTEQGDSAVYLCASSLARGCSNQPQHFGDGTRLSIL.

This chain links TRBV20-1 with TRBJ2-1; the D call of TRBD2 rests on TCRdb alone, since no DNA is present to check it. Germline V gene lookup returns CDR1 DFQATT and CDR2 SNEGSKA (reference sequence). The CDR3 is made up of 13 amino acids. This chain's CDR3 is CSAKRTSGRGLFF.

The CDR3 here is CASSLDSGGPNEQFF. The gene calls are TRBV11-2 and TRBJ2-1; the TCRdb D gene call, TRBD2, has no DNA to confirm it. The CDR3 consists of 15 residues. In germline, CDR1 is SGHAT, CDR2 FQNNGV.

The chain recombines TRBV4-3 with TRBJ1-2; the TCRdb call, TRBD1, lacks DNA for checking. The length of the CDR3 is 17 residues. Germline assignment: CDR1 LGHNA and CDR2 YSLEER. The chain's CDR3 is CASSQATGGPINYGYTF.

The rearrangement joins TRBV4-2 to TRBJ2-1; lacking DNA, the TRBD1 call made by TCRdb goes unchecked. CDR1 is LGHNA, CDR2 YNFKEQ, per germline. This CDR3 contains 16 residues. The CDR3 spells CASSPLQGAGRDEQFF.

This chain joins TRBV9 and TRBJ2-2; as DNA is missing, the TRBD1 call by TCRdb cannot be tested. Per germline, CDR1 SGDLS and CDR2 YYNGEE. The CDR3 totals 18 residues. CDR3 protein: CASSSSSTRTLVSGELFF. Full variable domain (outside the CDR3, taken from reference TRBV9 and TRBJ2-2): DSGVTQTPKHLITATGQRVTLRCSPRSGDLSVYWYQQSLDQGLQFLIQYYNGEERAKGNILERFSAQQFPDLHSELNLSSLELGDSALYFCASSSSSTRTLVSGELFFGEGSRLTVL.

The CDR3: CASSNIQGSNQPQHF. The V gene is TRBV6-5, the J gene TRBJ1-5; TCRdb gives TRBD1 as the D gene, but with no DNA this cannot be confirmed. The germline gives CDR1 MNHEY, CDR2 SVGAGI. CDR3 length: 15 residues.

This chain joins TRBV5-1 and TRBJ1-2. This CDR3 has 12 residues. Germline lookup yields CDR1 SGHRS and CDR2 YFSETQ. This chain's CDR3 is CASSFQNYGYTF.

The chain has TRBV7-8 and TRBJ2-7; TCRdb picks TRBD1, but there is no DNA to check that call. The CDR3 loop spans 16 amino acids. Germline V CDR1 and CDR2: SGHVS, FQNEAQ. The CDR3 here is CASSSTGQDYSYEQYF.

The chain is built from TRBV19 and TRBJ2-3. Germline CDR1 reads LNHDA; CDR2 reads SQIVND (reference sequence). This CDR3 spans 11 amino acids. The CDR3: CASSKLDTQYF.

The CDR3 sequence is CASSSPLGLHNEQFF. This chain connects TRBV12-3 or TRBV12-4 to TRBJ2-1; lacking DNA, the TRBD1 call made by TCRdb goes unchecked. The CDR3 runs 15 residues.

This chain uses TRBV11-1 with TRBJ2-3; the TCRdb D gene call, TRBD2, has no DNA to confirm it. Germline CDR1 is SGHAT and CDR2 is FQDESV (reference sequence). The CDR3 runs 18 residues. CDR3: CATHEGSSGTSFTDTQYF.

The chain combines TRBV6-5 with TRBJ1-6; the TCRdb D gene call, TRBD1, has no DNA to confirm it. Germline V CDR1 and CDR2: MNHEY, SVGAGI. This CDR3 is built from 16 residues. This chain's CDR3 is CASSYLGTGNNSPLHF.

The chain couples TRBV7-9 to TRBJ2-7; TCRdb's D call, TRBD1, is unchecked because there is no DNA. This CDR3 is 17 amino acids long. The germline CDR1 and CDR2 sequences are SEHNR and FQNEAQ (reference sequence). CDR3 sequence: CASSFWGVGSHPYEQYF.

The rearrangement joins TRBV20-1 to TRBJ2-7; the TCRdb call, TRBD2, lacks DNA for checking. The germline CDR1 and CDR2 sequences are DFQATT and SNEGSKA (reference sequence). The CDR3 covers 15 residues. CDR3 region: CSARDRTSGTSVQYF.

This chain links TRBV25-1 with TRBJ2-2; TCRdb's D call, TRBD2, is unchecked because there is no DNA. CDR3 size: 14 residues. Germline V gene data show CDR1 as MGHDK and CDR2 as SYGVNS. CDR3 region: CASSEYEGHGELFF.